This T cell receptor (beta chain) was sequenced for a study of blood T cell repertoires in COVID-19. Overall study: Samples came from the United States, Italy and Spain, spanning acute and convalescent COVID-19.

The table came from immunoSEQ multiplex PCR; TCRdb's copy has only in-frame clones and leaves some out. The table has approximately 85,000 clones, roughly nine tenths seen once. The TCR sequence derives from a middle-aged man with acute or convalescent COVID-19. Material for sequencing was peripheral blood.

The CDR3 region is CASSPPGRGELFF. In nucleotides, the CDR3 is TGTGCCAGCTCACCACCGGGGCGCGGGGAGCTGTTTTTT. V gene TRBV18 combines with J gene TRBJ2-2, with D perhaps TRBD1 (5 bases). The CDR3 spans 13 residues. Per the germline V gene, CDR1 is KGHSH and CDR2 is LQKENI. Trimming took 0 bases from V and 7 from J, leaving 6 bases between them.